The TCR beta chain under discussion was sequenced for a study of regulatory T cells in long-lasting Graves disease. General study points: A greater number of public clonotypes (2,741) was shared by persistent patients than by new patients (around 1,000).

Germline CDR1 MDHEN, CDR2 SYDVKM. Trimming took off 7 bases at V and 5 bases at J, with 14 bases between the two ends. The CDR3 contains 14 residues. Specified time point: newly diagnosed GD, antithyroid drugs for less than 3 months. Scientists built the TCR library using RNA that was extracted from PBMCs. In building TCR beta libraries, iRepertoire HTBI primers were used together with Arm-PCR of CDR3 regions. TCRdb re-derived calls from the multiplex PCR reads in MiXCR, one entry per CDR3 protein. The sample includes hundreds of thousands of distinct CDR3 sequences, 15% to 20% seen only once; the top ten take 15% to 20%. In the case of this clonotype: Its antigen is as yet unknown.

The same specimen was also included in a second study, on T cells in Graves' hyperthyroidism and ophthalmopathy. That source adds: The HTBI set primed first-round TCR CDR3 RT-PCR. Blood shared most expanded thyroid clonotypes above 0.001. Prediction of ophthalmopathy progression came a median roughly 6.7 months pre-onset.

The material was peripheral blood mononuclear cells (PBMCs), obtained at new diagnosis, from a patient treated with antithyroid drugs. J is TRBJ2-2 and V is TRBV28; D is unresolved. The TCR sequence derives from a woman aged 30 to 39 with Graves disease. The DNA for the CDR3 is TGTGCCAGCACCCTTGCCCTTCCGACCGGGGAGCTGTTTTTT. It translates to CASTLALPTGELFF.